Below are 31 T cell receptor beta chains sequenced from a single sample in a study of low-dose radiotherapy and immunotherapy resistance in tumors. Covering alpha and beta chains, TRAV- and TRBV-specific primers were used for the first-strand cDNA. TCRs were amplified for roughly 20 PCR cycles with a constant-region primer and V-primer adapter. TCRdb processed the reads anew with MiXCR; each CDR3 protein has one entry. The table includes 80,000 or so distinct CDR3 sequences, around a sixth detected once. Time point meaning: after trial treatment. Treatment of the sample: LDRT plus nivolumab, ipilimumab, low-dose cyclophosphamide and aspirin (RACIN trial). This material consisted of PBMCs, taken after low-dose radiotherapy plus immunotherapy. The receptors here all came from a male donor with prostate cancer.

This clonotype was counted at least ten times. The rearrangement joins TRBV19 to TRBJ2-3; D gene uncertain. Germline V gene data show CDR1 as LNHDA and CDR2 as SQIVND (reference sequence). V gave up 3 bases and J gave up 6 bases, with 4 bases separating them. The CDR3 is made up of 11 amino acids. The CDR3: CASSMWDTQYF. In DNA, the CDR3 is TGTGCCAGTAGTATGTGGGATACGCAGTATTTT.

This clonotype has ten or more counts. The V gene is TRBV10-3, the J gene TRBJ2-7, with TRBD1 identical over 8 bases. The CDR3 has 14 residues. Looked up from germline, CDR1 is ENHRY and CDR2 is SYGVKD. V was pared by 6 bases and J by 6 bases, with 10 bases of the junction left unmatched. In DNA form, the CDR3 reads TGTGCCATCAGGTTGACAGGGGCCACCTCCGAGCAGTACTTC. Translation gives CAIRLTGATSEQYF.

In this sample, this clonotype turned up many times. J is TRBJ2-3 and V is TRBV7-7, with D possibly being TRBD2 (5 bases). From germline, CDR1 is SSHAT and CDR2 FNYEAQ (reference sequence). The CDR3 is 13 amino acids. Trimming stripped 5 bases from V and 4 bases from J, with 10 bases between. The CDR3, as DNA: TGTGCCAGCAGCCCGGGGAGAGCAGATACGCAGTATTTT. Its translation: CASSPGRADTQYF.

On this clonotype: This probably arose from a read error, given a far larger clone one base away. The rearrangement uses TRBV7-3 and TRBJ2-1; 8 bases line up with TRBD2. The J call is uncertain, as TRBJ2-5 better fits the DNA end. The CDR3 contains 16 residues. CDR1 and CDR2 (germline): SGHTA, FQGTGA. The CDR3 DNA follows: TGTGCCAGCAGCTTAGGAGCCCCCGGGAGGGGGGAGACCCAGTACTTC. It is translated as CASSLGAPGRGETQYF.

This clonotype showed up many times. The genes are TRBV21-1 and TRBJ2-5; the table assigns TRBD2, which was not confirmed against the DNA. TRBV21-1 is a pseudogene locus. The CDR3 runs to 14 residues. The CDR3: CASSFIREAETQYF. CDR3 nucleotide sequence: TGTGCCAGCAGCTTTATACGGGAGGCGGAGACCCAGTACTTC.

This clonotype was found many times. This chain uses TRBV12-3 or TRBV12-4 with TRBJ2-1; 11 nucleotides align to TRBD1. CDR3 size: 15 residues. V lost 5 bases to trimming and J lost 9 bases; unmatched junction nucleotides: 9. The CDR3 sequence: CASSPGQGVLGEQFF. CDR3 DNA: TGTGCCAGCAGTCCGGGACAGGGGGTGTTGGGTGAGCAGTTCTTC.

This clonotype was detected many times. J is TRBJ2-1 and V is TRBV28; 10 positions match TRBD2. The germline V gene encodes CDR1 MDHEN and CDR2 SYDVKM. The CDR3 spans 16 residues. The trim removed 7 bases at V and 3 bases at J, leaving 9 bases unmatched. CDR3 coding DNA: TGTGCCAGCACTACAGCGGGGGGGAATAGCTACAATGAGCAGTTCTTC. Its protein product is CASTTAGGNSYNEQFF. Full variable domain (remainder filled in from reference TRBV28 and TRBJ2-1): DVKVTQSSRYLVKRTGEKVFLECVQDMDHENMFWYRQDPGLGLRLIYFSYDVKMKEKGDIPEGYSVSREKKERFSLILESASTNQTSMYLCASTTAGGNSYNEQFFGPGTRLTVL.

J is TRBJ2-7 and V is TRBV5-1; D is possibly TRBD1 or TRBD2 (6 bases each). The CDR3 has 14 amino acids. Germline V lookup: CDR1 SGHRS, CDR2 YFSETQ. V lost 4 bases and J lost 2, with 13 bases in between. In nucleotides, the CDR3 is TGCGCCAGCAGCCTGGGGGGCGAGACCTACGAGCAGTACTTC. Translation gives CASSLGGETYEQYF.

This chain connects TRBV20-1 to TRBJ2-1, with TRBD2 matching 10 bases. V lost 3 bases and J lost 7; bases outside the gene matches: 9. Germline CDR1 reads DFQATT; CDR2 reads SNEGSKA (reference sequence). The CDR3 extends over 15 amino acids. In nucleotides, the CDR3 is TGCAGTGCTAGTATTAGCGGGAGGTTCGAGAATGAGCAGTTCTTC. Its translation is CSASISGRFENEQFF.

The rearrangement links TRBV19 to TRBJ1-2, with D perhaps matching TRBD1 (5 bases). Germline V gene sequence: CDR1 LNHDA, CDR2 SQIVND (reference sequence). V dropped 4 bases and J dropped 4 bases, with 19 bases sitting between them. The CDR3 sequence is 16 residues long. The DNA for the CDR3 is TGTGCCAGTAGTAATCCATACGGGGGTTCTCCCTATGGCTACACCTTC. Its translation is CASSNPYGGSPYGYTF.

J is TRBJ2-7 and V is TRBV5-1; D gene uncertain. V was clipped by 4 bases and J by 2 bases, with 19 bases between them. CDR1 is SGHRS, CDR2 YFSETQ, per germline. The CDR3 totals 16 residues. CDR3 residues: CASSQDARPNPYEQYF. In nucleotides, the CDR3 is TGCGCCAGCAGCCAAGACGCACGGCCGAATCCCTACGAGCAGTACTTC.

This clonotype showed up many times. The rearrangement joins TRBV6-5 to TRBJ1-1, with 7 bases aligning to TRBD1. The V gene end was trimmed by 5 bases and the J gene end by 3 bases; junction bases not matched to a gene: 3. This CDR3 has 13 amino acids. Germline V gene lookup returns CDR1 MNHEY and CDR2 SVGAGI. In DNA, the CDR3 is TGTGCCAGCAGTAACGACAGGGACACTGAAGCTTTCTTT. Amino acids: CASSNDRDTEAFF.

This clonotype was seen repeatedly, ten times or more. The chain combines TRBV5-6 with TRBJ1-5, with D unresolved. CDR1 and CDR2 (germline): SGHDT, YYEEEE. V lost 6 bases to trimming and J lost 2 bases, with 12 bases between them. The length of the CDR3 is 14 residues. CDR3 loop: CASIRWGGNQPQHF. Written as DNA, the CDR3 is TGTGCCAGCATCAGGTGGGGAGGCAATCAGCCCCAGCATTTT.

This clonotype was seen many times. The chain recombines TRBV19 with TRBJ2-6; D ambiguous. This CDR3 region has 16 residues. Per germline, CDR1 LNHDA and CDR2 SQIVND (reference sequence). Trimming left V 4 bases short and J 0 bases short, with 10 bases between. For the CDR3, the DNA is TGTGCCAGTAGTAATCTCTTAAGCTCTGGGGCCAACGTCCTGACTTTC. This translates into CASSNLLSSGANVLTF. The whole variable domain, remainder taken from reference TRBV19 and TRBJ2-6, is DGGITQSPKYLFRKEGQNVTLSCEQNLNHDAMYWYRQDPGQGLRLIYYSQIVNDFQKGDIAEGYSVSREKKESFPLTVTSAQKNPTAFYLCASSNLLSSGANVLTFGAGSRLTVL.

This clonotype was counted ten times or more. This rearrangement joins TRBV19 to TRBJ1-2; D might be TRBD1 (5 bases). Trimming shortened V by 7 bases and J by 2 bases, and 14 bases separated the two germline ends. Looked up from germline, CDR1 is LNHDA and CDR2 is SQIVND (reference sequence). The CDR3 spans 14 residues. The CDR3 loop reads CASNPGAGNYGYTF. CDR3 DNA sequence: TGTGCCAGTAACCCCGGGGCGGGAAACTATGGCTACACCTTC. The whole variable domain, filled in from reference TRBV19 and TRBJ1-2, reads DGGITQSPKYLFRKEGQNVTLSCEQNLNHDAMYWYRQDPGQGLRLIYYSQIVNDFQKGDIAEGYSVSREKKESFPLTVTSAQKNPTAFYLCASNPGAGNYGYTFGSGTRLTVV.

This clonotype was observed at least ten times. This chain connects TRBV28 to TRBJ1-2, with D tentatively TRBD1 (6 bases). CDR3 length: 13 residues. Germline V lookup: CDR1 MDHEN, CDR2 SYDVKM. The V gene lost 5 bases and the J gene lost 7 bases, with 14 bases spanning the gap. Here the CDR3 reads CASSPDSLGGYTF. The CDR3 DNA is TGTGCCAGCAGTCCGGACAGCCTTGGTGGCTACACCTTC.

About this clonotype: This probably arose from a read error, given a far larger clone one base away. The chain uses TRBV6-1 and TRBJ2-1, with 12 bases lining up with TRBD2. CDR3 length: 18 residues. V gave up 5 bases and J gave up 10 bases; unmatched junction bases: 18. Germline CDR1 and CDR2: MNHNS and SASEGT. CDR3 in amino acids: CASSNSDARTSGIREQFF. In nucleotides, the CDR3 is TGTGCCAGCAGTAACTCAGATGCCCGGACTAGCGGGATCCGGGAGCAGTTCTTC.

Comment on this clonotype: A read error is the likely source, as a far larger clone sits one nucleotide away. The chain uses TRBV7-6 and TRBJ2-7; D not resolved. Germline CDR1 is SGHVS and CDR2 is FNYEAQ. The CDR3 spans 17 residues. The CDR3 DNA sequence: TGTACCAGCAGCTTAAGTGTATCGTGGGGAAGCTCCTACGAGCAGTACTTC. Amino acid sequence: CTSSLSVSWGSSYEQYF.

This clonotype came up many times. The CDR3 here is CSAGLAGGYNEQFF. CDR3 nucleotides: TGCAGTGCTGGGCTAGCGGGAGGCTACAATGAGCAGTTCTTC. This chain uses TRBV20-1 with TRBJ2-1; 11 nucleotides align to TRBD2. The J segment lost 3 bases and the V segment lost 5 bases, leaving 3 bases of the junction unmatched. This CDR3 region has 14 residues. The germline V gene has CDR1 DFQATT and CDR2 SNEGSKA (reference sequence).

This clonotype was seen repeatedly, ten times or more. The V gene is TRBV5-6, the J gene TRBJ2-4; TRBD2 agrees at 13 bases. Germline values: CDR1 SGHDT, CDR2 YYEEEE. There are 16 residues in the CDR3. With V trimmed by 4 bases and J by 7 bases, 8 bases remained unmatched. The CDR3 region has the DNA TGTGCCAGCAGCCATCAGACTAGCGGGAGGCAGAACATTCAGTACTTC. Translated: CASSHQTSGRQNIQYF.

This clonotype has at least ten counts. This chain uses TRBV19 with TRBJ1-5; 9 bases line up with TRBD1. The CDR3 loop spans 17 amino acids. Trimming took 7 bases from V and 1 from J; bases not matched to a gene: 11. CDR1 and CDR2 from the germline V gene are LNHDA and SQIVND (reference sequence). CDR3 loop: CASTHMGQGVSNQPQHF. CDR3 bases: TGTGCCAGTACTCATATGGGACAGGGCGTGAGCAATCAGCCCCAGCATTTT.

This clonotype appeared many times. CDR3 sequence: CASSPGPGMQDTQYF. CDR3 DNA: TGTGCCAGCAGCCCTGGACCTGGCATGCAGGATACGCAGTATTTT. V is TRBV2 and J is TRBJ2-3, with D hard to call. CDR3 length equals 15 residues. V shed 6 bases and J shed 6 bases, with 19 bases lying between them. The germline V gene has CDR1 SNHLY and CDR2 FYNNEI.

The chain couples TRBV11-2 to TRBJ2-2; D unclear. Germline V lookup: CDR1 SGHAT, CDR2 FQNNGV. Trimming took off 4 bases at V and 7 bases at J, with 7 bases between the two ends. This CDR3 has 12 residues. CDR3 DNA sequence: TGTGCCAGCAGCTCCCCAAACGGGGAGCTGTTTTTT. Residues: CASSSPNGELFF.

This clonotype was observed at least ten times. The V and J genes are TRBV28 and TRBJ2-3, with a tentative D call TRBD1 (5 bases). V lost 5 bases to trimming and J lost 0 bases, with 15 bases between them. Germline CDR1 and CDR2: MDHEN and SYDVKM. The CDR3 spans 16 residues. The CDR3 nucleotides read TGTGCCAGCAGTCCGCGGTGGGGCTTCAGCACAGATACGCAGTATTTT. This codes for CASSPRWGFSTDTQYF.

The CDR3 here is CASSATGLAGEWGYTGELFF. In DNA, the CDR3 is TGTGCCAGCAGTGCCACGGGACTAGCGGGAGAGTGGGGATACACCGGGGAGCTGTTTTTT. J is TRBJ2-2 and V is TRBV6-8; TRBD2 aligns across 14 bases. The length of the CDR3 is 20 residues. Germline V CDR1 and CDR2: MNHGY, SAAAGT. After removal of 5 bases from V and 3 bases from J, the junction contained 14 bases not matched to a gene.

Ten or more counts support this clonotype. The chain carries TRBV28 and TRBJ2-3, with D maybe TRBD2 (5 bases). Germline CDR1 MDHEN, CDR2 SYDVKM. This CDR3 is 13 amino acids long. V lost 6 bases and J 4 bases, leaving 11 bases between the germline ends. The CDR3 loop is CASRSGMADTQYF. Here the CDR3 DNA reads TGTGCCAGCAGGTCGGGAATGGCAGATACGCAGTATTTT.

The rearrangement uses TRBV6-2 or TRBV6-3 and TRBJ2-1; 13 bases align to TRBD2. V lost 5 bases and J lost 2; bases outside the gene matches: 3. The CDR3 is made up of 16 amino acids. Germline V gives CDR1 MNHEY, CDR2 SVGEGT. The chain's CDR3 is CASSHGLAGAYNEQFF. The CDR3 DNA is TGTGCCAGCAGTCACGGACTAGCGGGAGCCTACAATGAGCAGTTCTTC.

This clonotype was counted ten times or more. This chain links TRBV20-1 with TRBJ1-4; D uncertain. V was shortened by 1 base and J by 8 bases, with 14 bases between the two germline ends. This CDR3 comprises 14 residues. The germline CDR1 and CDR2 sequences are DFQATT and SNEGSKA (reference sequence). Written as DNA, the CDR3 is TGCAGTGCTAGAGGGCAGAGTGGACGGGAAAAACTGTTTTTT. Amino acids: CSARGQSGREKLFF.

A note on this clonotype: A far larger clone differs by one base, so this is likely a read error. V usage is TRBV4-3 and J usage is TRBJ2-1; 7 bases agree with TRBD2. This CDR3 contains 16 residues. CDR1 is LGHNA, CDR2 YSLEER, per germline. The trim removed 2 bases at V and 10 bases at J, leaving 14 bases unmatched. CDR3 protein: CASSQSRTSISVEQFF. The CDR3 DNA reads as TGCGCCAGCAGCCAATCGAGGACTAGTATTTCGGTCGAGCAGTTCTTC.

This clonotype was seen repeatedly, ten times or more. This sequence joins TRBV14 and TRBJ1-2; D gene unclear. Germline values: CDR1 SGHDN, CDR2 FVKESK. This CDR3 comprises 15 residues. Trimming took off 1 base at V and 3 bases at J, with 12 bases between the two ends. In nucleotides, the CDR3 is TGTGCCAGCAGCCAAGGTCTTCTGGCGGACTATGGCTACACCTTC. Its protein is CASSQGLLADYGYTF.

The table lists this clonotype with many counts. The V and J genes are TRBV4-1 and TRBJ2-7, with 10 bases matching TRBD2. V shed 1 base and J 3 bases; nucleotides not matched to a gene: 6. This CDR3 is 16 amino acids long. Looked up from germline, CDR1 is MGHRA and CDR2 is YSYEKL. The CDR3 DNA reads as TGCGCCAGCAGCCAAGTAGCGGGAGGCCCTCACTACGAGCAGTACTTC. Protein: CASSQVAGGPHYEQYF.